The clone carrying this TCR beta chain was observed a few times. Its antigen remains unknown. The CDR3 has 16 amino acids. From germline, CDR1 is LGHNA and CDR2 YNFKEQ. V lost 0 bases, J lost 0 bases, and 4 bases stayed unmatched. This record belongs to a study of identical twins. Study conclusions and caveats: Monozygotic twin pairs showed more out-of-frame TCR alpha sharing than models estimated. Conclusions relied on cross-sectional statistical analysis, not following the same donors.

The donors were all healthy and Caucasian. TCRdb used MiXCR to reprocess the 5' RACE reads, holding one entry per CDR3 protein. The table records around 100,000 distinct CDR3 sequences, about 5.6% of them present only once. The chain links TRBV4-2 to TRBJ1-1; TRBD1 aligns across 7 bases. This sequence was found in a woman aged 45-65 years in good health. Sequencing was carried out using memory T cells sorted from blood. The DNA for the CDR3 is TGTGCCAGCAGCCAAGAACAGGGGAGCATGAACACTGAAGCTTTCTTT. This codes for CASSQEQGSMNTEAFF.